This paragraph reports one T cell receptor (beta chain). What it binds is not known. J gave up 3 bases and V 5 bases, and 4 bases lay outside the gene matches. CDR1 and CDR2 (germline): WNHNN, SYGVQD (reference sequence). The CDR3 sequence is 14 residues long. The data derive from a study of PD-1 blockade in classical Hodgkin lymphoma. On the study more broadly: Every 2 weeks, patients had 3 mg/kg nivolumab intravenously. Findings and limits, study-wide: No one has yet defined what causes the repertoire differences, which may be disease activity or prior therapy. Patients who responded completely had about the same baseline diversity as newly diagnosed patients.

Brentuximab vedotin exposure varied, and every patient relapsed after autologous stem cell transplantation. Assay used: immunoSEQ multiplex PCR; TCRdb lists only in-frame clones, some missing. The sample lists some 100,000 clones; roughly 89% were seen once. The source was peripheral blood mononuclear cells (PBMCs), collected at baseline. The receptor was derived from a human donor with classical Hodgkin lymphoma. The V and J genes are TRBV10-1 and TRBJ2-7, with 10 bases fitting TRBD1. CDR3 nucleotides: TGCGCCAGCAGTCGGGACAGGGGAGGCTACGAGCAGTACTTC. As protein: CASSRDRGGYEQYF.